This is a list of T cell receptor beta chains from one sample in a study of vaccination and CD4 T cells after COVID-19. TCRdb re-derived calls from the PCR reads in MiXCR, one entry per CDR3 protein. The sample has roughly 22,000 distinct CDR3 sequences, approximately 57% seen once. The sequencing here drew on CD4+ T cells from blood, taken before SARS-CoV-2 vaccination. The origin of the receptors is a human donor who had recovered from COVID-19. Both conserved end residues are part of each CDR3. A D gene is named only where the DNA matches it firmly. Only some rows state a clone size, as once, few, many or a class for expanded clones.

length: 13; V: TRBV6-4; D: TRBD2; size: NA; J: TRBJ2-3; DNA: TGTGCCAGCAGTGACACTAGCGGGAATACGCAGTATTTT; CDR3: CASSDTSGNTQYF
length: 12; V: TRBV27; D: NA; size: NA; J: TRBJ1-4; DNA: TGTGCCAGCAGTACCCCGGGGAAAAAACTGTTTTTT; CDR3: CASSTPGKKLFF
length: 15; V: TRBV19; D: NA; size: NA; J: TRBJ2-7; DNA: TGTGCCAGTAGCCGTGACCCTTCCTACTCCTACGAGCAGTACTTC; CDR3: CASSRDPSYSYEQYF
length: 13; V: TRBV24-1; D: NA; size: NA; J: TRBJ1-1; DNA: TGTGCCACCAGTGACTGGGGGGACACTGAAGCTTTCTTT; CDR3: CATSDWGDTEAFF
length: 18; V: TRBV15; D: NA; size: NA; J: TRBJ1-5; DNA: TGTGCCACCAGCCCTAGGTTCACCGGGACAACGGTCAATCAGCCCCAGCATTTT; CDR3: CATSPRFTGTTVNQPQHF
length: 14; V: TRBV20-1; D: NA; size: few; J: TRBJ1-4; DNA: TGCAGTGCCCCCGCGTGGGGGACGAATGAAAAACTGTTTTTT; CDR3: CSAPAWGTNEKLFF
length: 14; V: TRBV25-1; D: NA; size: NA; J: TRBJ1-2; DNA: TGTGCCAGCAGTGAATCACTTGACACCCATGGCTACACCTTC; CDR3: CASSESLDTHGYTF
length: 19; V: TRBV20-1; D: TRBD2; size: NA; J: TRBJ2-3; DNA: TGCAGTGCTGGCCCTTGGACGGGGTCACTAGCGGAGGGCACAGATACGCAGTATTTT; CDR3: CSAGPWTGSLAEGTDTQYF
length: 13; V: TRBV20-1; D: NA; size: few; J: TRBJ2-1; DNA: TGCAGTGCCCCCCCAAGGGGTGAAGGAGAGCAGTTCTTC; CDR3: CSAPPRGEGEQFF
length: 15; V: TRBV7-2; D: NA; size: NA; J: TRBJ2-4; DNA: TGTGCCAGCAGCTTAGCGGGACTAGCCAAAAACATTCAGTACTTC; CDR3: CASSLAGLAKNIQYF
length: 17; V: TRBV15; D: NA; size: NA; J: TRBJ1-6; DNA: TGTGCCACCAGCAGACCATACGGGCCATCCGATAATTCACCCCTCCACTTT; CDR3: CATSRPYGPSDNSPLHF
length: 15; V: TRBV7-2; D: NA; size: NA; J: TRBJ2-7; DNA: TGTGCCAGCAGCTCCCGGACGACCAGTACCTACGAGCAGTACTTC; CDR3: CASSSRTTSTYEQYF
length: 14; V: TRBV5-1; D: NA; size: once; J: TRBJ2-5; DNA: TGCGCCAGCAGCCGCAATAGAGGGAGAGAGACCCAGTACTTC; CDR3: CASSRNRGRETQYF
length: 11; V: TRBV11-1; D: NA; size: NA; J: TRBJ2-3; DNA: TGTGCCAGCACCTCCGGTGGAGGGCAGTATTTT; CDR3: CASTSGGGQYF
length: 14; V: TRBV19; D: NA; size: NA; J: TRBJ2-5; DNA: TGTGCCAGTAGTATCGCGGCGAGCCGAGAGACCCAGTACTTC; CDR3: CASSIAASRETQYF
length: 15; V: TRBV5-1; D: TRBD1; size: NA; J: TRBJ1-2; DNA: TGCGCCAGCAGCTTGCGGCAGGGGGCGGGGTATGGCTACACCTTC; CDR3: CASSLRQGAGYGYTF
length: 15; V: TRBV4-1; D: TRBD2; size: NA; J: TRBJ2-2; DNA: TGCGCCAGCAGCCAACTGGGGAGGGACACCGGGGAGCTGTTTTTT; CDR3: CASSQLGRDTGELFF
length: 14; V: TRBV20-1; D: NA; size: NA; J: TRBJ2-4; DNA: TGCAGTGCTAGAGATTCGGGGGCGGGAAACATTCAGTACTTC; CDR3: CSARDSGAGNIQYF
length: 15; V: TRBV28; D: NA; size: NA; J: TRBJ2-7; DNA: TGTGCCAGCAGACCTCGGGACGGCATCTCCTACGAGCAGTACTTC; CDR3: CASRPRDGISYEQYF
length: 13; V: TRBV15; D: TRBD1; size: NA; J: TRBJ2-1; DNA: TGTGCCACCAACAGGGGGTGGTACAATGAGCAGTTCTTC; CDR3: CATNRGWYNEQFF
length: 15; V: TRBV20-1; D: TRBD1; size: once; J: TRBJ2-2; DNA: TGCAGTGCCGACAGGGACCAGCCTAACACCGGGGAGCTGTTTTTT; CDR3: CSADRDQPNTGELFF
length: 13; V: TRBV6-1; D: TRBD2; size: NA; J: TRBJ2-3; DNA: TGTGCCAGCAGTCGCGGGGGGGCAGATACGCAGTATTTT; CDR3: CASSRGGADTQYF
length: 16; V: TRBV6-2/TRBV6-3; D: NA; size: NA; J: TRBJ1-3; DNA: TGTGCCAGCAGCCAAACCAACAGGCTCTCTGGAAACACCATATATTTT; CDR3: CASSQTNRLSGNTIYF
length: 14; V: TRBV20-1; D: NA; size: NA; J: TRBJ1-5; DNA: TGCAGTGCTAGCCCGGACAGTAGCAATCAGTCCCAGCATTTT; CDR3: CSASPDSSNQSQHF
length: 13; V: TRBV6-1; D: NA; size: NA; J: TRBJ1-4; DNA: TGTGCCAGCAGTGAGGGACCGCTAGAAAAACTGTTTTTT; CDR3: CASSEGPLEKLFF
length: 12; V: TRBV6-5; D: NA; size: NA; J: TRBJ2-7; DNA: TGTGCCAGCAGTTACTTCTCCTACGAGCAGTACTTC; CDR3: CASSYFSYEQYF
length: 14; V: TRBV20-1; D: TRBD2; size: NA; J: TRBJ2-3; DNA: TGCAGTGCGATAGAAGCCCCACTAGCGGGAGAGCCGTATTTT; CDR3: CSAIEAPLAGEPYF
length: 11; V: TRBV29-1; D: NA; size: NA; J: TRBJ2-3; DNA: TGCAGCGACCGAGGATCAGATACGCAGTATTTT; CDR3: CSDRGSDTQYF
length: 16; V: TRBV7-2; D: TRBD1; size: NA; J: TRBJ1-2; DNA: TGTGCCAGCAGCATACTACAGGGGGCGGAAATCTATGGCTACACCTTC; CDR3: CASSILQGAEIYGYTF
length: 14; V: TRBV20-1; D: NA; size: few; J: TRBJ1-1; DNA: TGCAGTGCTACCCCCCCACAAGGGGACACTGAAGCTTTCTTT; CDR3: CSATPPQGDTEAFF
length: 12; V: TRBV20-1; D: NA; size: few; J: TRBJ1-1; DNA: TGCAGTGCTAGGGAGGGTAGCACTGAAGCTTTCTTT; CDR3: CSAREGSTEAFF
length: 16; V: TRBV18; D: NA; size: NA; J: TRBJ1-1; DNA: TGTGCCAGCTCACCATTATCCCCCCCAAATGGGGTGGAAGCTTTCTTT; CDR3: CASSPLSPPNGVEAFF
length: 14; V: TRBV15; D: NA; size: NA; J: TRBJ2-4; DNA: TGTGCCACCAGCAGAGCTCGGGCGGGGCGTATTCAGTACTTC; CDR3: CATSRARAGRIQYF
length: 16; V: TRBV20-1; D: NA; size: NA; J: TRBJ2-1; DNA: TGCAGTGCTAGAGCCCCGGTATCACGCTCCTACAATGAGCAGTTCTTC; CDR3: CSARAPVSRSYNEQFF
length: 14; V: TRBV10-1; D: NA; size: NA; J: TRBJ1-6; DNA: TGCGCCAGCAGTGAGTCGACTAAGAATTCACCCCTCCACTTT; CDR3: CASSESTKNSPLHF
length: 13; V: TRBV11-2; D: NA; size: NA; J: TRBJ2-2; DNA: TGTGCCAGCAGCCCAACAAACACCGGGGAGCTGTTTTTT; CDR3: CASSPTNTGELFF
length: 15; V: TRBV7-9; D: NA; size: NA; J: TRBJ2-7; DNA: TGTGCCAGCAGCTTAGGGGATCTTGGCGCCTACGAGCAGTACTTC; CDR3: CASSLGDLGAYEQYF
length: 12; V: TRBV11-1; D: NA; size: NA; J: TRBJ1-1; DNA: TGTGCCAGCAGCATCAGGGGTGCCGAAGCTTTCTTT; CDR3: CASSIRGAEAFF
length: 16; V: TRBV20-1; D: TRBD2; size: few; J: TRBJ2-7; DNA: TGCAGTGCTAGAGAGGGACCTCGACTAGCGGGATGCGAGCAGTACTTC; CDR3: CSAREGPRLAGCEQYF
length: 15; V: TRBV15; D: TRBD1; size: NA; J: TRBJ2-5; DNA: TGTGCCACCAGCAGAAAAACAGGGGCCCAAGAGACCCAGTACTTC; CDR3: CATSRKTGAQETQYF
length: 16; V: TRBV6-2/TRBV6-3; D: NA; size: few; J: TRBJ1-2; DNA: TGTGCCAGCAGACCCCCGGAGGGCCGGCGCGGCTATGGCTACACCTTC; CDR3: CASRPPEGRRGYGYTF
length: 16; V: TRBV27; D: TRBD1; size: NA; J: TRBJ2-1; DNA: TGTGCCAGCAGTTTAAACAGGGGGACCTTCTACAATGAGCAGTTCTTC; CDR3: CASSLNRGTFYNEQFF
length: 14; V: TRBV7-9; D: NA; size: few; J: TRBJ1-4; DNA: TGTGCCAGCAGCTTAGTTGGGACGTCCGAAAAACTGTTTTTT; CDR3: CASSLVGTSEKLFF
length: 14; V: TRBV7-2; D: NA; size: NA; J: TRBJ2-5; DNA: TGTGCCAGCAGCTTAGGGGATAGGAGGGAGACCCAGTACTTC; CDR3: CASSLGDRRETQYF
length: 11; V: TRBV5-1; D: NA; size: NA; J: TRBJ2-1; DNA: TGCGCCAGCAGCTTGGGGCGGGAGCAGTTCTTC; CDR3: CASSLGREQFF